Sequencing of this T cell receptor (beta chain) was carried out in a study of memory CD4+ T cells and cytomegalovirus serostatus. Study-level background: Donors were healthy Belgian adults, under 10 CMV seropositive and around 24 seronegative.

This clone was detected a few times. Germline assignment: CDR1 SGHTA and CDR2 FQGNSA. V gave up 1 base and J gave up 14 bases; unmatched junction bases: 19. The CDR3 consists of 19 residues. The data were produced by immunoSEQ multiplex PCR, yet TCRdb's version contains in-frame clones alone and is incomplete. The data show around 53,000 clones, with more than 60% seen just once and 0.75% to 0.9% held by the top ten. Single viable CD3+CD4+CD8-CD45RO+ cells were sorted as the memory CD4+ T cells. This TCR was sampled from an adult in good health and CMV-seronegative. The V gene is TRBV7-2, the J gene TRBJ2-6; 11 positions agree with TRBD1. The material sequenced was memory CD4+ T cells from blood. CDR3 amino acids: CASSLGAQRTGGAHLILTF. In DNA form, the CDR3 reads TGTGCCAGCAGCTTAGGGGCACAGAGGACAGGGGGCGCCCACTTGATCCTGACTTTC.